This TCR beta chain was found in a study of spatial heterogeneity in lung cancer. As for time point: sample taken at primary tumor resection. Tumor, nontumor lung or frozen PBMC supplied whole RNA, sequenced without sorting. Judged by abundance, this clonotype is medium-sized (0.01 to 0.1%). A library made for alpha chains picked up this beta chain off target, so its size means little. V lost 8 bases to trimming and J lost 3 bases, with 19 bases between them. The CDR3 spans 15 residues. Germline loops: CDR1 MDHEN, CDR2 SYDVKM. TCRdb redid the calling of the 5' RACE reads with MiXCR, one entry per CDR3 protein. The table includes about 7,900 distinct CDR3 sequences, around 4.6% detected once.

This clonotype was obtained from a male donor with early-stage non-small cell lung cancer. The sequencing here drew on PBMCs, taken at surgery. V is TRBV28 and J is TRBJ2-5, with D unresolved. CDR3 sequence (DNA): TGTGCCAGCGAGGCGAACGACTGGGATAAAGAGACCCAGTACTTC. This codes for CASEANDWDKETQYF. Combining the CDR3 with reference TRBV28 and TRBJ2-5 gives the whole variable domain DVKVTQSSRYLVKRTGEKVFLECVQDMDHENMFWYRQDPGLGLRLIYFSYDVKMKEKGDIPEGYSVSREKKERFSLILESASTNQTSMYLCASEANDWDKETQYFGPGTRLLVL.